These 21 T cell receptor beta chains were sequenced from one sample in a study of T-cell memory formation after mild COVID-19. TCRdb fed the 5' RACE reads into MiXCR, producing one record per CDR3 protein. This repertoire shows about 150,000 distinct CDR3 sequences, roughly 15% found once; its top ten account for over 12%. The specimen was PBMCs or a T cell subset sorted from them (not recorded which). All receptors derive from an adult woman who had mild COVID-19 (a few samples of this study predate the infection). Cell type and time point are not known.

The J gene is TRBJ2-7, the V gene TRBV2, with TRBD1 identical over 8 bases. CDR3 length equals 14 residues. V was clipped by 6 bases and J by 4 bases; unmatched bases: 8. Per the germline V gene, CDR1 is SNHLY and CDR2 is FYNNEI. The CDR3, as DNA: TGTGCCAGCAGCCTGGGACAGGAAGGTTACGAGCAGTACTTC. Translation: CASSLGQEGYEQYF.

The rearrangement links TRBV11-2 to TRBJ2-7; maybe TRBD2 (5 bases). Looked up from germline, CDR1 is SGHAT and CDR2 is FQNNGV. The CDR3 runs to 12 residues. V lost 3 bases and J lost 7, with 10 bases in between. The CDR3 bases are TGTGCCAGCAGCTTTGGACTCAGGGAGCAGTACTTC. This codes for CASSFGLREQYF.

J is TRBJ2-7 and V is TRBV12-3 or TRBV12-4; D possibly corresponds to TRBD1 (5 bases). The CDR3 is 14 amino acids. V lost 1 base and J lost 5, with 12 bases in between. CDR3: CASSLEIQVDEQYF. CDR3 bases: TGTGCCAGCAGTTTAGAGATACAGGTGGACGAGCAGTACTTC.

This clonotype was counted only a few times. The chain has TRBV18 and TRBJ1-1; D unclear. The CDR3 runs to 14 residues. V was clipped by 3 bases and J by 1 base, with 9 bases between them. Germline-derived CDR1 and CDR2 are KGHSH and LQKENI. The chain's CDR3 is CASSPLSRNTEAFF. CDR3 in DNA: TGTGCCAGCTCACCTCTTAGCAGGAACACTGAAGCTTTCTTT.

This sequence joins TRBV15 and TRBJ2-3; no clear D gene. CDR3 length equals 15 residues. V lost 0 bases to trimming and J lost 1 base, with 8 bases between them. Germline CDR1 LNHNV, CDR2 YYDKDF (reference sequence). CDR3 amino acids: CATSRDSPGTDTQYF. CDR3 in DNA: TGTGCCACCAGCAGAGATTCGCCGGGCACAGATACGCAGTATTTT.

In its sample, this clonotype was seen a few times. This chain uses TRBV7-8 with TRBJ2-1; weak D call: TRBD2 (5 bases). This CDR3 has 14 residues. Between the trimmed V and J ends, which lost 3 bases and 8 bases, there was a span of 14 bases. Germline loops: CDR1 SGHVS, CDR2 FQNEAQ. CDR3 sequence (DNA): TGTGCCAGCAGCTTGGAGGTACGAGTTGATGAGCAGTTCTTC. Protein product: CASSLEVRVDEQFF.

The J gene is TRBJ1-5, the V gene TRBV2; a weak D match, TRBD1 (5 bases). Germline-derived CDR1 and CDR2 are SNHLY and FYNNEI. V lost 8 bases and J lost 7, with 12 bases in between. The CDR3 sequence is 12 residues long. The CDR3 DNA reads as TGTGCCAGCCAGAAGAGGGGCCAGCCCCAGCATTTT. It specifies CASQKRGQPQHF.

This clonotype was counted between two and nine times. The gene calls are TRBV12-3 or TRBV12-4 and TRBJ1-5; D is perhaps TRBD1 (6 bases). This CDR3 has 14 amino acids. The ends were cut back, 7 bases at V and 0 bases at J, with 10 bases in the middle. The CDR3: CASTLDSSNQPQHF. In DNA, the CDR3 is TGTGCCAGCACTCTGGACAGTAGCAATCAGCCCCAGCATTTT.

V usage is TRBV12-3 or TRBV12-4 and J usage is TRBJ1-5; D possibly corresponds to TRBD1 (5 bases). The V gene lost 6 bases and the J gene lost 3 bases, with 12 bases spanning the gap. The CDR3 sequence is 14 residues long. The CDR3 here is CASRADTFNQPQHF. The CDR3 bases are TGTGCCAGCAGGGCGGACACGTTCAATCAGCCCCAGCATTTT.

The V call is TRBV19, the J call TRBJ2-1; perhaps TRBD2 as D (5 bases). V was clipped by 3 bases and J by 7 bases, with 16 bases between them. This CDR3 is 15 amino acids long. Looked up from germline, CDR1 is LNHDA and CDR2 is SQIVND (reference sequence). CDR3 in amino acids: CASSIMERPQNEQFF. The CDR3 DNA is TGTGCCAGTAGTATCATGGAGCGGCCCCAAAATGAGCAGTTCTTC. The complete variable domain, with remaining parts taken from reference TRBV19 and TRBJ2-1, reads DGGITQSPKYLFRKEGQNVTLSCEQNLNHDAMYWYRQDPGQGLRLIYYSQIVNDFQKGDIAEGYSVSREKKESFPLTVTSAQKNPTAFYLCASSIMERPQNEQFFGPGTRLTVL.

This chain connects TRBV25-1 to TRBJ2-5, with D perhaps matching TRBD1 (6 bases). Germline V gene sequence: CDR1 MGHDK, CDR2 SYGVNS. With 1 base removed from V and 3 bases from J, the gap between germline ends came to 9 bases. The CDR3 contains 14 residues. The CDR3 loop is CASSELGGEETQYF. CDR3 in DNA: TGTGCCAGCAGTGAATTAGGGGGAGAAGAGACCCAGTACTTC.

In this sample, this clonotype turned up a few times. V gene TRBV20-1 combines with J gene TRBJ1-2; D remains ambiguous. With 3 bases removed from V and 4 bases from J, the gap between germline ends came to 18 bases. The CDR3 has 15 residues. Germline-derived CDR1 and CDR2 are DFQATT and SNEGSKA (reference sequence). In nucleotides, the CDR3 is TGCAGTGCTAGCTCCCATGCCGTGTCAGGCTATGGCTACACCTTC. Amino acids: CSASSHAVSGYGYTF.

The genes are TRBV7-6 and TRBJ2-7; a possible D gene is TRBD1 (5 bases). The CDR3 runs to 13 residues. The V end lost 5 bases, the J end lost 7 bases, and 15 bases lay between the germline ends. Germline-derived CDR1 and CDR2 are SGHVS and FNYEAQ. CDR3 bases: TGTGCCAGCAGCCCGGACACCTCTAGAGAGCAGTACTTC. Residues: CASSPDTSREQYF.

This clonotype came up a few times. The chain joins TRBV29-1 to TRBJ2-3; D is unresolved. The CDR3 spans 14 residues. Between the trimmed V and J ends, which lost 1 base and 4 bases, there was a span of 12 bases. Germline-derived CDR1 and CDR2 are SQVTM and ANQGSEA. The CDR3 bases are TGCAGCGTTGAAGTCACCATGGGTGCAGATACGCAGTATTTT. Translating gives CSVEVTMGADTQYF.

The chain combines TRBV4-2 with TRBJ2-5, with TRBD1 matching 11 bases. The V gene end was trimmed by 0 bases and the J gene end by 1 base; junction bases not matched to a gene: 1. Germline V CDR1 and CDR2: LGHNA, YNFKEQ. The CDR3 consists of 16 residues. CDR3 DNA sequence: TGTGCCAGCAGCCAAGATGGGACAGGGGGCCAAGAGACCCAGTACTTC. Translated: CASSQDGTGGQETQYF.

This clonotype was detected a few times. The rearrangement joins TRBV9 to TRBJ2-7, with 10 bases aligning to TRBD2. The V gene end was trimmed by 2 bases and the J gene end by 3 bases; junction bases not matched to a gene: 8. The CDR3 loop spans 16 amino acids. Germline V gene lookup returns CDR1 SGDLS and CDR2 YYNGEE. The CDR3: CASSVPGTSVDYEQYF. Written as DNA, the CDR3 is TGTGCCAGCAGCGTCCCCGGGACTAGCGTGGACTACGAGCAGTACTTC.

The chain employs TRBV4-1 and TRBJ2-3; D unresolved. The CDR3 covers 13 residues. CDR1 and CDR2 from the germline V gene are MGHRA and YSYEKL. Deletions cut 2 bases from V and 2 bases from J, with 5 bases between. For the CDR3, the DNA is TGCGCCAGCAGCCAACGGACCACAGATACGCAGTATTTT. Protein sequence: CASSQRTTDTQYF.

This chain uses TRBV28 with TRBJ1-2; D is possibly TRBD1 (6 bases). The germline V gene encodes CDR1 MDHEN and CDR2 SYDVKM. V shed 5 bases and J shed 6 bases, with 16 bases lying between them. This CDR3 spans 14 amino acids. The DNA of the CDR3 is TGTGCCAGCAGTCCCTACGGGACACCTAATGGCTACACCTTC. This translates into CASSPYGTPNGYTF.

This sequence joins TRBV29-1 and TRBJ2-3; 10 bases align to TRBD1. Germline loops: CDR1 SQVTM, CDR2 ANQGSEA. This CDR3 region has 13 residues. After removal of 6 bases from V and 3 bases from J, the junction contained 3 bases not matched to a gene. CDR3 loop: CSVAGQGTDTQYF. In nucleotides, the CDR3 is TGCAGCGTGGCGGGACAGGGGACAGATACGCAGTATTTT.

This chain connects TRBV2 to TRBJ1-1; D remains ambiguous. There are 15 residues in the CDR3. Germline V gene data show CDR1 as SNHLY and CDR2 as FYNNEI. V was clipped by 1 base and J by 1 base, with 10 bases between them. In DNA, the CDR3 is TGTGCCAGCAGTGAAGTGACGGACGGGAACACTGAAGCTTTCTTT. Amino acids: CASSEVTDGNTEAFF.

This clonotype was counted only a few times. The chain links TRBV6-1 to TRBJ1-5; tentatively, D is TRBD1 (6 bases). Trimming cost V 1 base and J 1 base, with 8 bases left between them. The germline gives CDR1 MNHNS, CDR2 SASEGT. This CDR3 has 15 residues. As DNA, the CDR3 is TGTGCCAGCAGTGAAGGGACAGCCAGCAATCAGCCCCAGCATTTT. Amino acids: CASSEGTASNQPQHF.